One and the same sample provided the 23 T cell receptor beta chains below, sequenced in a study of brain T cells in children with intractable seizures. Method: immunoSEQ multiplex PCR; TCRdb's copy keeps in-frame clones and lacks some. Of 78,000 or so clones in the sample, about 93% were seen once. The material was peripheral blood, obtained at surgery. These receptors were taken from a girl aged 2 to 9 with Rasmussen encephalitis and intractable seizures.

The V gene is TRBV6-6, the J gene TRBJ1-1; D not certain. The CDR3 sequence is 11 residues long. Germline lookup yields CDR1 MNHNY and CDR2 SVGAGI (reference sequence). V was clipped by 6 bases and J by 3 bases, with 5 bases between them. As DNA, the CDR3 is TGTGCCAGCAGCCAATACACTGAAGCTTTCTTT. Protein product: CASSQYTEAFF.

This CDR3 is CASSGQSYGYTF. The CDR3 DNA follows: TGTGCCAGCAGTGGACAAAGCTATGGCTACACCTTC. The rearrangement links TRBV7-2 to TRBJ1-2; tentative D call: TRBD1 (5 bases). The CDR3 is made up of 12 amino acids. Germline loops: CDR1 SGHTA, CDR2 FQGNSA. Between the trimmed V and J ends, which lost 6 bases and 4 bases, there was a span of 9 bases.

This chain joins TRBV19 and TRBJ1-1, with 10 bases fitting TRBD1. Germline CDR1 is LNHDA and CDR2 is SQIVND (reference sequence). The length of the CDR3 is 15 residues. V shed 3 bases and J 5 bases; nucleotides not matched to a gene: 6. The CDR3 DNA follows: TGTGCCAGTAGTATCCGGGGACAGGGGATAACTGAAGCTTTCTTT. Translating gives CASSIRGQGITEAFF.

The chain combines TRBV5-6 with TRBJ1-1; D possibly corresponds to TRBD1 (6 bases). Germline loops: CDR1 SGHDT, CDR2 YYEEEE. This CDR3 comprises 17 residues. V lost 2 bases and J 5 bases, leaving 22 bases between the germline ends. CDR3 DNA sequence: TGTGCCAGCAGCTTTACATCTTACGCCAAGGGGGGAACTGAAGCTTTCTTT. Its translation is CASSFTSYAKGGTEAFF.

V gene TRBV19 combines with J gene TRBJ1-5, with D tentatively TRBD1 (6 bases). The V gene lost 3 bases and the J gene lost 0 bases, with 9 bases spanning the gap. The CDR3 is 15 amino acids. The germline gives CDR1 LNHDA, CDR2 SQIVND (reference sequence). The CDR3: CASSMGDISNQPQHF. The CDR3 nucleotides read TGTGCCAGTAGTATGGGGGACATTAGCAATCAGCCCCAGCATTTT. The variable domain in full, with the rest retrieved from reference TRBV19 and TRBJ1-5, is DGGITQSPKYLFRKEGQNVTLSCEQNLNHDAMYWYRQDPGQGLRLIYYSQIVNDFQKGDIAEGYSVSREKKESFPLTVTSAQKNPTAFYLCASSMGDISNQPQHFGDGTRLSIL.

The chain couples TRBV11-3 to TRBJ1-4; tentative D call: TRBD1 (5 bases). This CDR3 contains 15 residues. Trimming removed 4 bases at V and 0 bases at J, with 9 bases between. Germline V gives CDR1 SGHNT, CDR2 YENEEA. The CDR3 coding sequence is TGTGCCAGCAGCTGGGACGGCGCAACTAATGAAAAACTGTTTTTT. Translating gives CASSWDGATNEKLFF.

This chain uses TRBV12-3 or TRBV12-4 with TRBJ1-6; 7 bases are shared with TRBD1. The CDR3 consists of 13 residues. V gave up 8 bases and J gave up 7 bases; unmatched junction bases: 5. The CDR3 nucleotides are TGTGCCAGCTCCCCGGACAGGAATTCACCCCTCCACTTT. Translated: CASSPDRNSPLHF.

The V call is TRBV12-3 or TRBV12-4, the J call TRBJ2-7; no clear D gene. This CDR3 region has 13 residues. V lost 3 bases and J lost 3, with 9 bases in between. As DNA, the CDR3 is TGTGCCAGCAGTTTTTGGGCGGACTACGAGCAGTACTTC. Protein sequence: CASSFWADYEQYF.

J is TRBJ2-5 and V is TRBV9; D not resolved. This CDR3 is 13 amino acids long. V lost 0 bases and J lost 1, with 4 bases in between. Germline loops: CDR1 SGDLS, CDR2 YYNGEE. The CDR3 nucleotides are TGTGCCAGCAGCGTAGCGGGCCAAGAGACCCAGTACTTC. It yields the protein CASSVAGQETQYF.

The V gene is TRBV7-9, the J gene TRBJ1-3; no reliable D call. In germline, CDR1 is SEHNR, CDR2 FQNEAQ (reference sequence). The V end lost 1 base, the J end lost 4 bases, and 5 bases lay between the germline ends. This CDR3 is built from 13 residues. DNA of the CDR3: TGTGCCAGCAGCTTAGTGCGGGGAAACACCATATATTTT. Amino acids: CASSLVRGNTIYF.

V gene TRBV29-1 combines with J gene TRBJ2-2; D perhaps matches TRBD2 (6 bases). Germline V lookup: CDR1 SQVTM, CDR2 ANQGSEA. Trimming removed 4 bases at V and 3 bases at J, with 9 bases between. The CDR3 is 13 residues long. The CDR3 reads CSVAGLYTGELFF. In DNA form, the CDR3 reads TGCAGCGTTGCGGGACTCTACACCGGGGAGCTGTTTTTT.

The chain uses TRBV19 and TRBJ1-4, with 8 bases lining up with TRBD1. This CDR3 has 18 residues. V was clipped by 2 bases and J by 7 bases; unmatched bases: 15. Germline V gene lookup returns CDR1 LNHDA and CDR2 SQIVND (reference sequence). DNA for the CDR3: TGTGCCAGTAGTATATGGCAGGGGGCGCGTAATCCCCCTGAAAAACTGTTTTTT. It translates to CASSIWQGARNPPEKLFF.

The chain uses TRBV7-9 and TRBJ1-1; D perhaps matches TRBD1 (5 bases). The CDR3 is made up of 13 amino acids. Germline V gives CDR1 SEHNR, CDR2 FQNEAQ (reference sequence). V lost 5 bases, J lost 10 bases, and 17 bases lay in between. The CDR3, as DNA: TGTGCCAGCAGCCCAGAGGGTAGGGGTGCAGCTTTCTTT. It translates to CASSPEGRGAAFF.

The V and J genes are TRBV7-2 and TRBJ2-3; the D is unclear. The V gene lost 1 base and the J gene lost 3 bases, with 11 bases spanning the gap. The CDR3 sequence is 15 residues long. The V gene's germline CDR1 is SGHTA and CDR2 FQGNSA. The chain's CDR3 is CASSLDRHLTDTQYF. As DNA, the CDR3 is TGTGCCAGCAGCTTAGATAGACATCTAACAGATACGCAGTATTTT.

DNA for the CDR3: TGTGCCAGCAGCTTGGTGGTCGGGGTCAACACTGAAGCTTTCTTT. Amino acids: CASSLVVGVNTEAFF. The chain couples TRBV5-5 to TRBJ1-1; D is undetermined. The CDR3 runs to 15 residues. Per germline, CDR1 SGHKS and CDR2 YYEKEE (reference sequence). The V gene lost 0 bases and the J gene lost 2 bases, with 11 bases spanning the gap.

This chain links TRBV5-1 with TRBJ2-2; D could derive from TRBD1 or TRBD2 (7 bases each). Germline V gene data show CDR1 as SGHRS and CDR2 as YFSETQ. The ends were cut back, 4 bases at V and 4 bases at J, with 14 bases in the middle. The CDR3 contains 15 residues. The CDR3: CASSLGGGSTGELFF. The CDR3 DNA follows: TGCGCCAGCAGCCTAGGGGGCGGGAGCACCGGGGAGCTGTTTTTT. Full variable domain (outside the CDR3, taken from reference TRBV5-1 and TRBJ2-2): KAGVTQTPRYLIKTRGQQVTLSCSPISGHRSVSWYQQTPGQGLQFLFEYFSETQRNKGNFPGRFSGRQFSNSRSEMNVSTLELGDSALYLCASSLGGGSTGELFFGEGSRLTVL.

The chain combines TRBV30 with TRBJ1-2; D call uncertain. The V gene's germline CDR1 is GTSNPN and CDR2 SVGIG (reference sequence). The CDR3 is made up of 11 amino acids. V shed 0 bases and J shed 7 bases, with 6 bases lying between them. CDR3 bases: TGTGCCTGGAGTGTGGGTAGTGGCTACACCTTC. Its protein is CAWSVGSGYTF.

The chain joins TRBV5-6 to TRBJ2-7; D not resolved. V was trimmed by 3 bases and J by 5 bases, leaving 6 bases between them. The CDR3 length is 11 residues. The germline V gene encodes CDR1 SGHDT and CDR2 YYEEEE. The CDR3 here is CASSSRHEQYF. The CDR3 DNA is TGTGCCAGCAGCTCCCGCCACGAGCAGTACTTC.

V gene TRBV6-6 combines with J gene TRBJ2-3, with 10 bases matching TRBD2. CDR3 size: 16 residues. Trimming at V came to 7 bases and at J to 5 bases, leaving 12 bases not matched to a gene. Per the germline V gene, CDR1 is MNHNY and CDR2 is SVGAGI (reference sequence). The CDR3 DNA follows: TGTGCCAGCACTCGATTGAGCGGGGGGGCCCAAGATACGCAGTATTTT. It specifies CASTRLSGGAQDTQYF.

This chain joins TRBV5-1 and TRBJ2-1, with D unresolved. The V end lost 2 bases, the J end lost 1 base, and 4 bases lay between the germline ends. Germline lookup yields CDR1 SGHRS and CDR2 YFSETQ. This CDR3 has 13 residues. The CDR3 spells CASSLGSYNEQFF. CDR3 DNA: TGCGCCAGCAGCTTAGGATCCTACAATGAGCAGTTCTTC.

The chain carries TRBV5-5 and TRBJ1-3; D remains unclear. Trimming shortened V by 3 bases and J by 1 base, and 14 bases separated the two germline ends. CDR1 is SGHKS, CDR2 YYEKEE, per germline (reference sequence). The CDR3 loop spans 16 amino acids. The CDR3 DNA is TGTGCCAGCAGCTCCATTCTCCTAGTGTCTGGAAACACCATATATTTT. It translates to CASSSILLVSGNTIYF.

The J gene is TRBJ2-7, the V gene TRBV29-1, with unresolved D. The CDR3 loop spans 11 amino acids. The germline V gene has CDR1 SQVTM and CDR2 ANQGSEA. Trimming removed 1 base at V and 2 bases at J, with 3 bases between. In DNA, the CDR3 is TGCAGCGTTGAAGCGCCCTACGAGCAGTACTTC. It translates to CSVEAPYEQYF.

The chain uses TRBV4-1 and TRBJ2-1, with D tentatively TRBD1 (6 bases). Trimming cost V 3 bases and J 0 bases, with 9 bases left between them. This CDR3 spans 15 amino acids. Germline values: CDR1 MGHRA, CDR2 YSYEKL. In DNA, the CDR3 is TGCGCCAGCAGCCATGAAGGGGGCTCCTACAATGAGCAGTTCTTC. Protein sequence: CASSHEGGSYNEQFF.